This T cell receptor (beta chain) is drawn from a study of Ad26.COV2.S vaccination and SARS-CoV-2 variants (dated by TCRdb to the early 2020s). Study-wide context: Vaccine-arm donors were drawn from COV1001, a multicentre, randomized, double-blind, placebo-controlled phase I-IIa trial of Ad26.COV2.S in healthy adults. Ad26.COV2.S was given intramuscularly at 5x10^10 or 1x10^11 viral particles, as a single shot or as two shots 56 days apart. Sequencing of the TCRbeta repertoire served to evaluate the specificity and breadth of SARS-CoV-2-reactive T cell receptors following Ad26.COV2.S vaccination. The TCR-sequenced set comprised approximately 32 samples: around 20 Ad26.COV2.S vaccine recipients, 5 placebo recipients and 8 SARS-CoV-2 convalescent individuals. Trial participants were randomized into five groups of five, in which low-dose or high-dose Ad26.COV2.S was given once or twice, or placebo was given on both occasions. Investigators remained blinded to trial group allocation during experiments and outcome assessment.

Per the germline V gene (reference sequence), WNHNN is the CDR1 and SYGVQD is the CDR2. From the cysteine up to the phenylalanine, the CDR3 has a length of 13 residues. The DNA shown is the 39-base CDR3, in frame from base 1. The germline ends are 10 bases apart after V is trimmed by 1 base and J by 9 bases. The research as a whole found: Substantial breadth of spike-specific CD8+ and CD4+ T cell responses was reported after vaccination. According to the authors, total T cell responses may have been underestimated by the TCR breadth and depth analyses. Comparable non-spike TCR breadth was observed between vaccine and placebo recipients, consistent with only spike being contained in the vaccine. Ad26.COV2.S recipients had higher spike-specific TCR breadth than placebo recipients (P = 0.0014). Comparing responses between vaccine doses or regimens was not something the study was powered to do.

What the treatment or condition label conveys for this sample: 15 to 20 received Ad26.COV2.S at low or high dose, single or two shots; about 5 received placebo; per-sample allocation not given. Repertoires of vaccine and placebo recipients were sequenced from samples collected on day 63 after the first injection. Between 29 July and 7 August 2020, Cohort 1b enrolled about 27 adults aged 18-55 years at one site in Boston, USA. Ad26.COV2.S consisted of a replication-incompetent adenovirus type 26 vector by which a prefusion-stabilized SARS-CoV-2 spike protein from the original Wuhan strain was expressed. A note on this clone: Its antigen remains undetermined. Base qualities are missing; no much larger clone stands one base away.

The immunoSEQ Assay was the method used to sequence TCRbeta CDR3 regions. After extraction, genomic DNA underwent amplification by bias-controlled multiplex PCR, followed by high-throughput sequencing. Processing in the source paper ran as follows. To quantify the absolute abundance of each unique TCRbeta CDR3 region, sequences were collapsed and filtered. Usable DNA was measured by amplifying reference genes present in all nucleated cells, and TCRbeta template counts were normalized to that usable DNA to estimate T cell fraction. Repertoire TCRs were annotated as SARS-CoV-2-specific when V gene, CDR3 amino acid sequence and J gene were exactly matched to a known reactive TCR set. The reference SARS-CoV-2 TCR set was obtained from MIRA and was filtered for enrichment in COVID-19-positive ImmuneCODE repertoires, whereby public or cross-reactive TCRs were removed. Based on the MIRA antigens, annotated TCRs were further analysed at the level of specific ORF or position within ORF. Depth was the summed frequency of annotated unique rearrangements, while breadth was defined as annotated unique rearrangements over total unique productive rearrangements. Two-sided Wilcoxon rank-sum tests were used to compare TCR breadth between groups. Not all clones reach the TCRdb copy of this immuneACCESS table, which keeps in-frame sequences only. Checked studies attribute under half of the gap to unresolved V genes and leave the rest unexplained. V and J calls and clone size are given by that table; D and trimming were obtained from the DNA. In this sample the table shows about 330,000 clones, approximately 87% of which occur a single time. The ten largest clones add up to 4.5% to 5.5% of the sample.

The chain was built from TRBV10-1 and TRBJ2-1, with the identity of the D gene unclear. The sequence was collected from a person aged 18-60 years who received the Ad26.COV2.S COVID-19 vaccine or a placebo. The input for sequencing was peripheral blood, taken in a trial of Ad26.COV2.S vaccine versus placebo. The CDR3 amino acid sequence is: CASSEYVGGEQFF. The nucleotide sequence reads TGCGCCAGCAGTGAGTACGTCGGCGGTGAGCAGTTCTTC.